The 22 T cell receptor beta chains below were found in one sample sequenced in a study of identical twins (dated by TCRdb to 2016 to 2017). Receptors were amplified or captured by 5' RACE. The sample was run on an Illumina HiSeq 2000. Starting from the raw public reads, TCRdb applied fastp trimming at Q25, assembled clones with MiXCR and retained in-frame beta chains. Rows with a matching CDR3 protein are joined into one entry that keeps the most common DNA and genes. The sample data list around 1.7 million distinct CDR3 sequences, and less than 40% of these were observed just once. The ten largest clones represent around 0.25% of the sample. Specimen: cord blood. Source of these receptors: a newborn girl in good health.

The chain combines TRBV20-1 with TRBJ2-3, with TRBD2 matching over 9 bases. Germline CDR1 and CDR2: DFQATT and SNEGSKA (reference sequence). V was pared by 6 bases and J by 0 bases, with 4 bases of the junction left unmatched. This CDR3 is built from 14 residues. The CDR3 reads CSAAGGQSTDTQYF. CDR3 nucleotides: TGCAGTGCCGCGGGGGGGCAAAGCACAGATACGCAGTATTTT.

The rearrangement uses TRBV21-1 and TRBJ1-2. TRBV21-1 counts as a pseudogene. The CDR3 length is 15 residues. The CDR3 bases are TGTGCCAGCAGCAAAGGCCCGGAGAGGCCATATGGCTACACCTTC. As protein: CASSKGPERPYGYTF.

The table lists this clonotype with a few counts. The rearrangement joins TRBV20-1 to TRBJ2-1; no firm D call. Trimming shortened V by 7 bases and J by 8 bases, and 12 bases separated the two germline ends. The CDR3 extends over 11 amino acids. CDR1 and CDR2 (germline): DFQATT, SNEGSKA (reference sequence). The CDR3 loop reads CSVLPGDEQFF. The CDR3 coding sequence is TGCAGTGTCCTTCCTGGGGATGAGCAGTTCTTC.

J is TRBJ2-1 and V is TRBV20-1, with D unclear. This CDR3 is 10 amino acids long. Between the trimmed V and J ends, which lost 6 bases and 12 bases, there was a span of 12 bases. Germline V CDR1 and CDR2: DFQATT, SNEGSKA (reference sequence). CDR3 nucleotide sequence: TGCAGTGCCAGCCCAGCCTGGCAGTTCTTC. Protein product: CSASPAWQFF.

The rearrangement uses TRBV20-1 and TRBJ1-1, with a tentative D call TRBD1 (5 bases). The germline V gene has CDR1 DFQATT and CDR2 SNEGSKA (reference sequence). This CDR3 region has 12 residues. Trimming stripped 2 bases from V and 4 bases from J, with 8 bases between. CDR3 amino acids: CSARQGSTEAFF. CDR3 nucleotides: TGCAGTGCTAGACAGGGATCCACTGAAGCTTTCTTT.

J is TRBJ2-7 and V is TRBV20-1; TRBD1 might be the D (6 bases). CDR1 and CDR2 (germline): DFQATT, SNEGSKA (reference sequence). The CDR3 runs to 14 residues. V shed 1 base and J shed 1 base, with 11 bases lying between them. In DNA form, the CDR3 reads TGCAGTGCTAGAGGCGACAGGCTATCCTACGAGCAGTACTTC. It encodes CSARGDRLSYEQYF.

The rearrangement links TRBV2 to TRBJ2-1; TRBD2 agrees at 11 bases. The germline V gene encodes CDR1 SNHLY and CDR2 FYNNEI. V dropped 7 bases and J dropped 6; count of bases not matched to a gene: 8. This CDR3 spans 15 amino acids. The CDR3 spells CASTKLAGAINEQFF. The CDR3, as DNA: TGTGCCAGCACCAAACTAGCGGGGGCGATCAATGAGCAGTTCTTC.

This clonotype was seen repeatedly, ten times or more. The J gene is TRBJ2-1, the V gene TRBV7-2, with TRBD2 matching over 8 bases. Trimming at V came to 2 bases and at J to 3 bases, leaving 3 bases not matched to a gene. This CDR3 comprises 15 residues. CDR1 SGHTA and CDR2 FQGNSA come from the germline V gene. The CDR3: CASSLLRGGYNEQFF. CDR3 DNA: TGTGCCAGCAGCTTACTACGGGGGGGCTACAATGAGCAGTTCTTC.

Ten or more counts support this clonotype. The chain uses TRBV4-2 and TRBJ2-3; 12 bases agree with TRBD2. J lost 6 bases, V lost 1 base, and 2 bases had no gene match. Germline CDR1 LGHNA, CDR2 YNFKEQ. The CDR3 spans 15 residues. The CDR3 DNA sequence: TGTGCCAGCAGCCAAGTGACTAGCGGGGGTGATACGCAGTATTTT. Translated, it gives CASSQVTSGGDTQYF.

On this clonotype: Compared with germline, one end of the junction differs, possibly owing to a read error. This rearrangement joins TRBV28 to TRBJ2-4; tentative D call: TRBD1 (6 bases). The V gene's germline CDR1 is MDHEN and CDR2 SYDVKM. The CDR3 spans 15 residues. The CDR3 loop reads CASSYLQGDKNIEYF. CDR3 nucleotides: TGTGCCAGCAGTTATCTACAGGGAGACAAAAACATTGAGTACTTC.

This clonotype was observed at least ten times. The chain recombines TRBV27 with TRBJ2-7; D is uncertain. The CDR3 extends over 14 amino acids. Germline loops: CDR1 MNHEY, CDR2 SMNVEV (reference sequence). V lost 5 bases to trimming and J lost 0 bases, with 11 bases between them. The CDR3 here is CASSINSYSYEQYF. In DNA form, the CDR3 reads TGTGCCAGCAGTATTAACTCATACTCCTACGAGCAGTACTTC.

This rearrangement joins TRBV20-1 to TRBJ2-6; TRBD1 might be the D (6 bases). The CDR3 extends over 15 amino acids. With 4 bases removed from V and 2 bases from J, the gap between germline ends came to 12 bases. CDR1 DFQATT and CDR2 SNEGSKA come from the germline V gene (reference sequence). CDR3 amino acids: CSAMRGGTGANVLTF. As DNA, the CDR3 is TGCAGTGCTATGAGAGGGGGAACTGGGGCCAACGTCCTGACTTTC.

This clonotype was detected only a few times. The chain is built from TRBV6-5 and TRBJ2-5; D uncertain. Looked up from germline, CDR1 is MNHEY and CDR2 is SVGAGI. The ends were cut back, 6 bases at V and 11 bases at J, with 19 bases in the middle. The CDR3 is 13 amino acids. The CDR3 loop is CASRKRSYNEQYF. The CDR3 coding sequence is TGTGCCAGCAGAAAGCGTTCCTACAATGAGCAGTACTTC.

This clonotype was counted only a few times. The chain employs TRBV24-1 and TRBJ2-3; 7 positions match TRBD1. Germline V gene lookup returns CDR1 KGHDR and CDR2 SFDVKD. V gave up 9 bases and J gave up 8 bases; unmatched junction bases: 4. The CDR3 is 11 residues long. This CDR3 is CATQTGTTQYF. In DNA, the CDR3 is TGTGCCACCCAGACAGGGACTACGCAGTATTTT.

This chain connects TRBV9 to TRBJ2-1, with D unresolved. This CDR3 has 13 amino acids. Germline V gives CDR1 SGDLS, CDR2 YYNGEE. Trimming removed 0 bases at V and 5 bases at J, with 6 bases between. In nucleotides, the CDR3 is TGTGCCAGCAGCGTAGGGTCGGACAATGAGCAGTTCTTC. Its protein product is CASSVGSDNEQFF.

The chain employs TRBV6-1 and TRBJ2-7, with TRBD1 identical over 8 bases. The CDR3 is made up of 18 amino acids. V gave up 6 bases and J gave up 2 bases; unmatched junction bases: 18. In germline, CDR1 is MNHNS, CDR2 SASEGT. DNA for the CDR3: TGTGCCAGCAGCACAGACTCGGTCCTGGACAGGGCACCCTACGAGCAGTACTTC. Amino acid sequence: CASSTDSVLDRAPYEQYF.

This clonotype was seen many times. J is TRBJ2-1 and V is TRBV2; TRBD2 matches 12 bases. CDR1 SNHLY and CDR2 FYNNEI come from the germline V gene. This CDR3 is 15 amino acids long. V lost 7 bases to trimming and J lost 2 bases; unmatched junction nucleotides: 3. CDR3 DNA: TGTGCCAGCACCCCTAGCGGGAGGGCCTACAATGAGCAGTTCTTC. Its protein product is CASTPSGRAYNEQFF.

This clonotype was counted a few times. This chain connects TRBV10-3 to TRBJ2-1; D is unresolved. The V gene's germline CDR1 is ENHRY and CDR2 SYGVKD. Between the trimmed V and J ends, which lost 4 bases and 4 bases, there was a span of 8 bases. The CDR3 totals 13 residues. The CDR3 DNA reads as TGTGCCATCAGTGTGGGCGGATACAATGAGCAGTTCTTC. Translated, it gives CAISVGGYNEQFF.

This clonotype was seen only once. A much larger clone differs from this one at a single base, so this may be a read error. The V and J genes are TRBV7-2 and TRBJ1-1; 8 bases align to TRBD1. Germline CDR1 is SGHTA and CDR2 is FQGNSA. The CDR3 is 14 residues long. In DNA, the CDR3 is TGTGCCAGCAGCCGGACAGGGTTGAACGCTGAAGCTTTCTTT. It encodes CASSRTGLNAEAFF.

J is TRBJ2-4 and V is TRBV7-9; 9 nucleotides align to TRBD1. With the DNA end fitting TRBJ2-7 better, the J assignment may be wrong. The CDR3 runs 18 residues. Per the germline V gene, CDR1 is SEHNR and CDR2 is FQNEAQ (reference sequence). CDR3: CASSLPRCLGQGYVEQYF. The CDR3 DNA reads TGTGCCAGCAGCCTACCGCGTTGTCTTGGACAGGGGTATGTCGAGCAGTACTTC.

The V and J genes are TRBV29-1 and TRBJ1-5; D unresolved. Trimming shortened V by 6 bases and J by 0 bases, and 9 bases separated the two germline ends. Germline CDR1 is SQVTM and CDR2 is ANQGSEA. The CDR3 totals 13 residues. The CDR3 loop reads CSVTTTSNQPQHF. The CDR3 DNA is TGCAGCGTCACCACAACTAGCAATCAGCCCCAGCATTTT.

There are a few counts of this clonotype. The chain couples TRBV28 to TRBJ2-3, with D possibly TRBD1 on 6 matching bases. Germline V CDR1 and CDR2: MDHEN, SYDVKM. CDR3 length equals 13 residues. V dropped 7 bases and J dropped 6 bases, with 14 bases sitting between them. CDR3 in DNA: TGTGCCAGCACAACCTCAGACAGGGATACGCAGTATTTT. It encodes CASTTSDRDTQYF.